This T cell receptor beta chain was recovered during a study of breast tumors, draining lymph nodes, adjacent tissues. Study observations and caveats: The lymph node origin of tumor T cells was framed as consistent with a hypothesis, not demonstrated. Tumor repertoires ranked between lymph nodes and nontumor tissue in diversity, with V and J gene preferences. The data were judged consistent with most tumor T cells coming from lymph node and expanding in tumor.

TCRdb reanalysed the multiplex PCR reads using MiXCR and keeps one entry per CDR3 protein. The table shows just under 65,000 distinct CDR3 sequences, with less than 75% occurring only once. This clonotype was seen just once. The target antigen is unknown. Germline V CDR1 and CDR2: DFQATT, SNEGSKA (reference sequence). Trimming cost V 0 bases and J 6 bases, with 15 bases left between them. The CDR3 has 15 residues. Material: breast tumor tissue. The V call is TRBV20-1, the J call TRBJ1-5; the D gene is possibly TRBD1 (6 bases). The sequence was obtained from a female donor with breast cancer. Some clones in this sample may be carry-over from other donors' samples. Written as DNA, the CDR3 is TGCAGTGCTAGAGAGATTGGGGGCGCAGGTCAGCCCCAGCATTTT. Translation gives CSAREIGGAGQPQHF.